The clone carrying this T cell receptor beta chain was seen a few times. No antigen is known for it. Trimming took 3 bases from V and 5 from J; bases not matched to a gene: 4. There are 14 residues in the CDR3. Germline assignment: CDR1 SEHNR and CDR2 FQNEAQ (reference sequence). These data come from a study of CD8 T cells in ankylosing spondylitis. TCRdb analysed the 5' RACE reads with MiXCR anew, one entry per CDR3 protein. The sample consists of more than 650,000 distinct CDR3 sequences, around 11% of them appearing once. Findings of the study overall: Researchers reportedly found disease-linked clones significantly enriched in matched ankylosing spondylitis synovial fluid. Blood of patients with ankylosing spondylitis appeared to be characterized by a TCR beta motif of about 8 highly homologous variants.

This sequence joins TRBV7-9 and TRBJ2-1; 7 positions match TRBD2. The sequenced sample consisted of blood, either unsorted or a sorted T cell fraction (not recorded which). This TCR was recovered from a male donor with ankylosing spondylitis. CDR3: CASSFWRGNNEQFF. The DNA for the CDR3 is TGTGCCAGCAGCTTCTGGCGGGGGAACAATGAGCAGTTCTTC.